A single sample is the source of the 27 T cell receptor beta chains below, sequenced in a study of cytomegalovirus exposure and HLA in healthy donors. PCR used 60 Vbeta primers and 13 Jbeta primers. Only in-frame clones appear in the TCRdb table, and some are missing; sequencing was by immunoSEQ multiplex PCR. The table shows about 140,000 clones, with 82% occurring only once. The sequencing sample was made of PBMCs. Receptors originate from a man aged 30 to 45 in good health and CMV-seropositive.

The chain is built from TRBV28 and TRBJ1-4; 10 nucleotides match TRBD1. V lost 6 bases and J lost 8; bases outside the gene matches: 3. The CDR3 has 13 amino acids. Per germline, CDR1 MDHEN and CDR2 SYDVKM. CDR3: CASRGQGREKLFF. In DNA, the CDR3 is TGTGCCAGCAGGGGACAGGGGAGGGAAAAACTGTTTTTT.

V and J are TRBV19 and TRBJ1-6; D unclear. Germline lookup yields CDR1 LNHDA and CDR2 SQIVND (reference sequence). Between the trimmed V and J ends, which lost 5 bases and 6 bases, there was a span of 5 bases. CDR3 length equals 12 residues. CDR3 coding DNA: TGTGCCAGTAGTCCACTTAATTCACCCCTCCACTTT. The encoded protein is CASSPLNSPLHF.

CDR3 nucleotide sequence: TGTGCCAGCAGTGAAGACGGTCAGCCCCAGCATTTT. Its translation: CASSEDGQPQHF. The chain has TRBV2 and TRBJ1-5; D is unclear. CDR3 length: 12 residues. The ends were cut back, 1 base at V and 6 bases at J, with 4 bases in the middle. Germline CDR1 is SNHLY and CDR2 is FYNNEI.

The rearrangement links TRBV29-1 to TRBJ2-1; a possible D gene is TRBD2 (5 bases). V lost 0 bases and J 8 bases, leaving 8 bases between the germline ends. Looked up from germline, CDR1 is SQVTM and CDR2 is ANQGSEA. This CDR3 is 12 amino acids long. The CDR3 coding sequence is TGCAGCGTTGAAGAAAATAGCGATGAGCAGTTCTTC. It translates to CSVEENSDEQFF.

The J gene is TRBJ2-1, the V gene TRBV7-9; TRBD2 matches at 10 bases. Germline lookup yields CDR1 SEHNR and CDR2 FQNEAQ (reference sequence). This CDR3 comprises 16 residues. The J segment lost 1 base and the V segment lost 5 bases, leaving 5 bases of the junction unmatched. CDR3 sequence (DNA): TGTGCCAGCAGCCGTACTAGCGGGGTTTCCTACAATGAGCAGTTCTTC. Protein product: CASSRTSGVSYNEQFF.

This clone has just a few counts. The chain carries TRBV13 and TRBJ1-3; TRBD1 aligns across 9 bases. The CDR3 totals 14 residues. Germline loops: CDR1 PRHDT, CDR2 FYEKMQ (reference sequence). V shed 3 bases and J 5 bases; nucleotides not matched to a gene: 2. The CDR3 DNA reads as TGTGCCAGCAGCTTCAACAGGGGGCGAAACACCATATATTTT. Translated: CASSFNRGRNTIYF.

Only one count was recorded for this clone. The rearrangement uses TRBV5-6 and TRBJ1-5; 8 positions match TRBD1. The CDR3 is 16 amino acids. V gave up 4 bases and J gave up 3 bases; unmatched junction bases: 9. Per germline, CDR1 SGHDT and CDR2 YYEEEE. This chain's CDR3 is CASSRRQGAFNQPQHF. CDR3 in DNA: TGTGCCAGCAGCCGAAGGCAGGGGGCCTTCAATCAGCCCCAGCATTTT. The full variable domain, in which reference TRBV5-6 and TRBJ1-5 provide the parts outside the CDR3, is DAGVTQSPTHLIKTRGQQVTLRCSPKSGHDTVSWYQQALGQGPQFIFQYYEEEERQRGNFPDRFSGHQFPNYSSELNVNALLLGDSALYLCASSRRQGAFNQPQHFGDGTRLSIL.

The rearrangement uses TRBV7-2 and TRBJ1-1; 9 positions agree with TRBD1. Germline trimming cut 5 bases from V and 8 bases from J; bases unmatched to any gene: 12. The germline V gene has CDR1 SGHTA and CDR2 FQGNSA. The CDR3 is 15 amino acids. CDR3 coding DNA: TGTGCCAGCAGCAAACCCGGGACAGGGATTTTGGAAGCTTTCTTT. Its translation is CASSKPGTGILEAFF.

The V and J genes are TRBV5-5 and TRBJ1-2; 7 nucleotides line up with TRBD1. The germline V gene encodes CDR1 SGHKS and CDR2 YYEKEE (reference sequence). Losses at the gene ends were 1 base for V and 2 bases for J; bases not matched to a gene: 11. The CDR3 length is 17 residues. CDR3 residues: CASSLSFGGQSNYGYTF. The CDR3 DNA reads as TGTGCCAGCAGCTTGAGTTTTGGGGGACAGAGCAACTATGGCTACACCTTC.

This chain joins TRBV23-1 and TRBJ1-5, with a tentative D call TRBD1 (5 bases). TRBV23-1 is noted as an ORF with a role that remains uncertain. The ends were cut back, 0 bases at V and 6 bases at J, with 9 bases in the middle. This CDR3 has 14 amino acids. This CDR3 is CASSQSSGFQPQHF. In nucleotides, the CDR3 is TGCGCCAGCAGTCAATCTTCAGGGTTTCAGCCCCAGCATTTT.

Note on this clone: Other nucleotide sequences in the sample specify the same CDR3. The chain couples TRBV9 to TRBJ2-7; D is possibly TRBD1 (5 bases). CDR3 length: 14 residues. Per germline, CDR1 SGDLS and CDR2 YYNGEE. V lost 0 bases and J lost 2, with 9 bases in between. The CDR3 DNA follows: TGTGCCAGCAGCGTAGGGGGCGGAACCTACGAGCAGTACTTC. Protein sequence: CASSVGGGTYEQYF.

The rearrangement links TRBV9 to TRBJ1-5; 7 nucleotides align to TRBD1. The junction had 14 bases not matched to a gene; V was cut back by 4 bases and J by 10 bases. CDR1 and CDR2 (germline): SGDLS, YYNGEE. This CDR3 contains 15 residues. CDR3 protein: CASSPGTDPRHPQHF. The CDR3 nucleotides read TGTGCCAGCAGCCCTGGGACAGACCCACGACACCCCCAGCATTTT.

Worth noting for this clone: An end of the junction does not agree with germline; a read error may underlie this. The chain uses TRBV19 and TRBJ1-1; 8 positions match TRBD1. The germline V gene has CDR1 LNHDA and CDR2 SQIVND (reference sequence). The CDR3 loop spans 14 amino acids. CDR3 protein: CASTIDRGNTEAFF. DNA of the CDR3: TGTGCCAGTACTATAGACAGGGGTAACACTGAAGCTTTCTTT.

The J gene is TRBJ2-2, the V gene TRBV19; 8 bases map to TRBD2. From germline, CDR1 is LNHDA and CDR2 SQIVND (reference sequence). The CDR3 spans 15 residues. V gave up 9 bases and J gave up 5 bases; unmatched junction bases: 11. The CDR3 region has the DNA TGTGCCAGATCCTGGGATCGCGGGAGGACCGGGGAGCTGTTTTTT. Translation gives CARSWDRGRTGELFF.

This chain joins TRBV7-9 and TRBJ2-7; possible D gene TRBD2, 5 bases. Germline values: CDR1 SEHNR, CDR2 FQNEAQ (reference sequence). Trimming took 5 bases from V and 5 from J, leaving 22 bases between them. This CDR3 has 16 amino acids. CDR3 DNA: TGTGCCAGCAGCCCACCAACATTCAGAGAGGGCCACGAGCAGTACTTC. Translation gives CASSPPTFREGHEQYF.

The CDR3 loop reads CASSLDRRLDSYEQYF. Here the CDR3 DNA reads TGTGCCAGCAGCTTAGATAGAAGGCTAGATTCCTACGAGCAGTACTTC. The genes are TRBV11-2 and TRBJ2-7; D unclear. V lost 0 bases and J 1 base, leaving 13 bases between the germline ends. The CDR3 runs to 16 residues. CDR1 and CDR2 from the germline V gene are SGHAT and FQNNGV.

The genes are TRBV2 and TRBJ2-1, with D possibly TRBD2 on 5 matching bases. V lost 7 bases and J 7 bases, leaving 14 bases between the germline ends. Germline V CDR1 and CDR2: SNHLY, FYNNEI. This CDR3 is built from 13 residues. CDR3 in amino acids: CASNLFPGNEQFF. CDR3 coding DNA: TGTGCCAGCAATCTTTTCCCGGGGAATGAGCAGTTCTTC. The full variable domain, completed using reference TRBV2 and TRBJ2-1, is EPEVTQTPSHQVTQMGQEVILRCVPISNHLYFYWYRQILGQKVEFLVSFYNNEISEKSEIFDDQFSVERPDGSNFTLKIRSTKLEDSAMYFCASNLFPGNEQFFGPGTRLTVL.

V usage is TRBV5-1 and J usage is TRBJ2-1; the match to TRBD1 covers 7 bases. The germline gives CDR1 SGHRS, CDR2 YFSETQ. The CDR3 is 14 residues long. V dropped 4 bases and J dropped 5; count of bases not matched to a gene: 6. This CDR3 is CASSKGASNNEQFF. CDR3 in DNA: TGCGCCAGCAGCAAGGGGGCGTCTAACAATGAGCAGTTCTTC.

The chain joins TRBV28 to TRBJ1-2; a weak D match, TRBD1 (5 bases). V gave up 4 bases and J gave up 7 bases, with 10 bases separating them. The CDR3 is 12 residues long. The germline CDR1 and CDR2 sequences are MDHEN and SYDVKM. The CDR3 protein is CASSSQGGGYTF. The CDR3 nucleotides are TGTGCCAGCAGTTCCCAGGGCGGTGGCTACACCTTC.

This rearrangement joins TRBV5-1 to TRBJ2-1; 15 nucleotides line up with TRBD2. Trimming removed 0 bases from V and 10 bases from J; junction bases left unmatched: 5. Per the germline V gene, CDR1 is SGHRS and CDR2 is YFSETQ. The CDR3 covers 16 residues. Written as DNA, the CDR3 is TGCGCCAGCAGCTTGGCCCCCGGGACTAGCGGGAGGGAGCAGTTCTTC. Protein: CASSLAPGTSGREQFF.

The rearrangement joins TRBV29-1 to TRBJ2-2; D unresolved. The CDR3 is 13 amino acids. Germline V gene lookup returns CDR1 SQVTM and CDR2 ANQGSEA. V was pared by 4 bases and J by 1 base, with 7 bases between. The DNA of the CDR3 is TGCAGCGTTGGAGGTTTGAACACCGGGGAGCTGTTTTTT. Amino acid sequence: CSVGGLNTGELFF.

This clone has just one count. The rearrangement links TRBV27 to TRBJ2-1; weak D call: TRBD2 (6 bases). The germline V gene encodes CDR1 MNHEY and CDR2 SMNVEV (reference sequence). The CDR3 contains 12 residues. Trimming shortened V by 7 bases and J by 13 bases, and 17 bases separated the two germline ends. DNA for the CDR3: TGTGCCAGCAATTTTCCAGGGACTTCCCAGTTCTTC. It specifies CASNFPGTSQFF.

V is TRBV6-5 and J is TRBJ1-2; the D is unclear. The CDR3 totals 15 residues. Germline assignment: CDR1 MNHEY and CDR2 SVGAGI. V was cut by 6 bases and J by 1 base, with 15 bases left in between. The CDR3 nucleotides read TGTGCCAGCAGACCCACGTCAGGTTTTAACTATGGCTACACCTTC. Protein product: CASRPTSGFNYGYTF.

The CDR3 is CASSRLAGIQETQYF. CDR3 DNA sequence: TGTGCCAGCAGTAGACTAGCGGGGATCCAAGAGACCCAGTACTTC. This sequence joins TRBV2 and TRBJ2-5; 11 bases map to TRBD2. The V gene end was trimmed by 5 bases and the J gene end by 1 base; junction bases not matched to a gene: 3. The germline CDR1 and CDR2 sequences are SNHLY and FYNNEI. The CDR3 sequence is 15 residues long. Filled out from reference TRBV2 and TRBJ2-5, the complete variable domain reads EPEVTQTPSHQVTQMGQEVILRCVPISNHLYFYWYRQILGQKVEFLVSFYNNEISEKSEIFDDQFSVERPDGSNFTLKIRSTKLEDSAMYFCASSRLAGIQETQYFGPGTRLLVL.

The rearrangement joins TRBV6-5 to TRBJ1-1; 8 bases are a match to TRBD1. The CDR3 is made up of 14 amino acids. Germline values: CDR1 MNHEY, CDR2 SVGAGI. Losses at the gene ends were 5 bases for V and 0 bases for J; bases not matched to a gene: 2. The CDR3 bases are TGTGCCAGCAGTGCGGGACAGGTGAACACTGAAGCTTTCTTT. This codes for CASSAGQVNTEAFF.

V and J are TRBV14 and TRBJ2-3, with TRBD2 identical over 11 bases. In germline, CDR1 is SGHDN, CDR2 FVKESK. CDR3 length equals 19 residues. The trim removed 0 bases at V and 2 bases at J, leaving 10 bases unmatched. The CDR3 spells CASSQDNPLLAGDTDTQYF. The CDR3 nucleotides read TGTGCCAGCAGCCAAGATAACCCCCTACTAGCGGGAGACACAGATACGCAGTATTTT.

The genes are TRBV28 and TRBJ2-7; D ambiguous. The CDR3 totals 14 residues. Looked up from germline, CDR1 is MDHEN and CDR2 is SYDVKM. The V end lost 1 base, the J end lost 2 bases, and 9 bases lay between the germline ends. The CDR3 loop is CASSLSGPPYEQYF. CDR3 sequence (DNA): TGTGCCAGCAGTTTATCTGGGCCCCCCTACGAGCAGTACTTC.